The rows below give T cell receptor beta chains drawn from one sample of a study of T-cell memory formation after mild COVID-19. TCRdb fed the 5' RACE reads into MiXCR, producing one record per CDR3 protein. This table has about 400,000 distinct CDR3 sequences, approximately 19% appearing once. Material for sequencing was PBMCs or a T cell subset sorted from them (not recorded which). Receptors originate from a man between 18 and 35 years old who had mild COVID-19 (a few samples of this study predate the infection). Cell type and time point are not known. Both conserved end residues are part of each CDR3. A D gene is named only where the DNA matches it firmly. Clone size, where shown, is once, few, many, or a class for clones that have expanded.

CDR3 length,J gene,D gene,clone size,V gene,CDR3 protein,CDR3 DNA
15,TRBJ2-3,NA,NA,TRBV11-2,CASSLVHPEADTQYF,TGTGCCAGCAGCTTAGTACATCCGGAGGCAGATACGCAGTATTTT
14,TRBJ2-5,TRBD2,many,TRBV29-1,CSVAVAGGGETQYF,TGCAGCGTTGCGGTAGCGGGGGGAGGAGAGACCCAGTACTTC
12,TRBJ2-1,NA,many,TRBV5-1,CASSLEFREQFF,TGCGCCAGCAGCTTGGAGTTTCGCGAGCAGTTCTTC
15,TRBJ2-7,TRBD1,many,TRBV7-6,CASSLLRDSSYEQYF,TGTGCCAGCAGCCTACTCAGGGACAGCTCCTACGAGCAGTACTTC
14,TRBJ1-5,TRBD1,few,TRBV7-9,CASSSQGRDQPQHF,TGTGCCAGCAGCTCACAGGGGCGAGATCAGCCCCAGCATTTT
14,TRBJ1-6,TRBD1,NA,TRBV10-3,CAISVGTVNSPLHF,TGTGCCATCAGTGTAGGGACAGTTAATTCACCCCTCCACTTT
16,TRBJ2-3,NA,NA,TRBV6-2/TRBV6-3,CASSYSVTPSTDTQYF,TGTGCCAGCAGTTACTCTGTGACACCTAGCACAGATACGCAGTATTTT
14,TRBJ2-3,NA,NA,TRBV11-2,CASSLEQEGDTQYF,TGTGCCAGCAGCTTAGAACAGGAGGGGGATACGCAGTATTTT
15,TRBJ2-2,TRBD1,NA,TRBV10-2,CASSVGTGGTGELFF,TGCGCCAGCAGTGTGGGGACAGGGGGCACCGGGGAGCTGTTTTTT
15,TRBJ2-1,TRBD2,many,TRBV12-3/TRBV12-4,CASSRGLAGVNEQFF,TGTGCCAGCAGTCGCGGACTAGCGGGGGTCAATGAGCAGTTCTTC
13,TRBJ2-5,NA,few,TRBV2,CASSEYRQETQYF,TGTGCCAGCAGTGAATACAGGCAAGAGACCCAGTACTTC